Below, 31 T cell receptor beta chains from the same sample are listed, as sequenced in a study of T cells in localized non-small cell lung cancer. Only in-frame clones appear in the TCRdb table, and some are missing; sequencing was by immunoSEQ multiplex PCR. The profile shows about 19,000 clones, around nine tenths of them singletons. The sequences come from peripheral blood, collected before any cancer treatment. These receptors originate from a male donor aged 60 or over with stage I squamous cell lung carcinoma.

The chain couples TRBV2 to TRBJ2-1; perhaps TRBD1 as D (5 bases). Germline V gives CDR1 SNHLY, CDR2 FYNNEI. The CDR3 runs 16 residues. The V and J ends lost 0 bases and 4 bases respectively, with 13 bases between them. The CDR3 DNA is TGTGCCAGCAGTGAAGCGCCGGACACGGCATACAATGAGCAGTTCTTC. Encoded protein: CASSEAPDTAYNEQFF.

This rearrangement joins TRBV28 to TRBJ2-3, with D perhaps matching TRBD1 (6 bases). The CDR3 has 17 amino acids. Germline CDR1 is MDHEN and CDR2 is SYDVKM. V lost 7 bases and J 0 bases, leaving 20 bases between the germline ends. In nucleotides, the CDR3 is TGTGCCAGCACCCCCTCTAAGGGGGAGCTCAGCACAGATACGCAGTATTTT. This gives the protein CASTPSKGELSTDTQYF.

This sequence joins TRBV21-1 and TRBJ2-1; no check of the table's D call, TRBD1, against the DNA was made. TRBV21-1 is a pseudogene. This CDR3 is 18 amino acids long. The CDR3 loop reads CGSPRAGRLTGGFNEQFF. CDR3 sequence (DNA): TGTGGCAGCCCGCGAGCGGGAAGATTGACAGGGGGTTTCAATGAGCAGTTCTTC.

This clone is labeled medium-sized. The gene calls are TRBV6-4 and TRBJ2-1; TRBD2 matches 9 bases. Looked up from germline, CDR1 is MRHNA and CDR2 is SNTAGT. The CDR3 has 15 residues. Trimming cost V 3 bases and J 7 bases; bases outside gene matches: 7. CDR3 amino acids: CASSESTSGGNEQFF. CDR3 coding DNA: TGTGCCAGCAGTGAATCGACTAGCGGAGGGAATGAGCAGTTCTTC.

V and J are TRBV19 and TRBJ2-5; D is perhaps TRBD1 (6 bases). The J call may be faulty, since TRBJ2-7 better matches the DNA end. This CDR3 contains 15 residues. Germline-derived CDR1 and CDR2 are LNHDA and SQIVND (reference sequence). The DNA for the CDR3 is TGTGCCAGTAGTATAGTTGGGGCAGGGGACTACGAGCAGTACTTC. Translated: CASSIVGAGDYEQYF.

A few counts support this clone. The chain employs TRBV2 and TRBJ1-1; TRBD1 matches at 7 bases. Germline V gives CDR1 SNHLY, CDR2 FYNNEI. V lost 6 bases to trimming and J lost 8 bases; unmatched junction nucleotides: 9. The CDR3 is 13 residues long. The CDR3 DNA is TGTGCCAGCAGAGATCCCGGGACAGTAGAAGCTTTCTTT. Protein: CASRDPGTVEAFF. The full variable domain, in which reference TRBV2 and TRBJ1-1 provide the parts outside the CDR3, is EPEVTQTPSHQVTQMGQEVILRCVPISNHLYFYWYRQILGQKVEFLVSFYNNEISEKSEIFDDQFSVERPDGSNFTLKIRSTKLEDSAMYFCASRDPGTVEAFFGQGTRLTVV.

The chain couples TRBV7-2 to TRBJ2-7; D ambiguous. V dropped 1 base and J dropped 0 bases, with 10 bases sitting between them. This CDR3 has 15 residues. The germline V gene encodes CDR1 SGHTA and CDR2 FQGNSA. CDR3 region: CASSLEVIFSYEQYF. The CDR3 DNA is TGTGCCAGCAGCTTAGAAGTGATCTTCTCCTACGAGCAGTACTTC.

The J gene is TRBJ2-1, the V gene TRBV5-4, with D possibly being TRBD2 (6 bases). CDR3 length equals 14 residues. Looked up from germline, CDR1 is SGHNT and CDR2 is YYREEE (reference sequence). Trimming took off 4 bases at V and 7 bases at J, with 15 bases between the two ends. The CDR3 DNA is TGTGCCAGCAGCCTTCGGGACGGGGGTAATGAGCAGTTCTTC. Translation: CASSLRDGGNEQFF.

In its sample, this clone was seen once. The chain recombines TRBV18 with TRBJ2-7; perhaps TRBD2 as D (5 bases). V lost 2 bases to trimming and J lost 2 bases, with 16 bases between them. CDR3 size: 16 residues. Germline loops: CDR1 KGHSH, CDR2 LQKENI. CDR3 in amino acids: CASSPGKAAEAYEQYF. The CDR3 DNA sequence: TGTGCCAGCTCACCAGGAAAGGCTGCGGAGGCCTACGAGCAGTACTTC.

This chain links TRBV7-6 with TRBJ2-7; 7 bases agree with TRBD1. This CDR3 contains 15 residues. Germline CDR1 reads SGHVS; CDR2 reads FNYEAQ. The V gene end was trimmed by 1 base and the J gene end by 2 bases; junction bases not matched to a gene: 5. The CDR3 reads CASSLDPQGAYEQYF. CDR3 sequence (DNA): TGTGCCAGCAGCTTAGACCCGCAGGGGGCCTACGAGCAGTACTTC.

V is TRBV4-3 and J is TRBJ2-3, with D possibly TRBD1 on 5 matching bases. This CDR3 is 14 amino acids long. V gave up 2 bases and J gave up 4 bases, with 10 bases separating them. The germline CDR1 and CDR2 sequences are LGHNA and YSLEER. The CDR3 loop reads CASSQRQYADTQYF. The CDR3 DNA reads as TGCGCCAGCAGCCAAAGACAGTACGCAGATACGCAGTATTTT.

The DNA of the CDR3 is TGTGCCAGCTCACCAGGTCGGGGGCCTGGGGCCAACGTCCTGACTTTC. Translation: CASSPGRGPGANVLTF. The chain uses TRBV18 and TRBJ2-6, with D perhaps TRBD1 or TRBD2 (6 bases each). The CDR3 is made up of 16 amino acids. V lost 2 bases to trimming and J lost 2 bases, with 10 bases between them. Germline CDR1 is KGHSH and CDR2 is LQKENI.

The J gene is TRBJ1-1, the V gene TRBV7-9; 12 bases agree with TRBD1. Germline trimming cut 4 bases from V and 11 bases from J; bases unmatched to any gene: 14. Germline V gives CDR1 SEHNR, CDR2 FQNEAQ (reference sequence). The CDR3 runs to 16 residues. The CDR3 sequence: CASSSLGDRGRLGAFF. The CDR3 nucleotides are TGTGCCAGCAGCTCATTGGGGGACAGGGGGCGTCTGGGCGCTTTCTTT.

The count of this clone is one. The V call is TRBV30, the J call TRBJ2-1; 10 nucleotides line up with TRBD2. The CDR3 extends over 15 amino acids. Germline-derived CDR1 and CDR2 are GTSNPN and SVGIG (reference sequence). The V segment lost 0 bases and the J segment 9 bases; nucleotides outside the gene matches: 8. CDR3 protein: CAWSVPSGRVTEQFF. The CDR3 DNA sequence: TGTGCCTGGAGTGTACCCAGCGGGAGGGTCACTGAGCAGTTCTTC.

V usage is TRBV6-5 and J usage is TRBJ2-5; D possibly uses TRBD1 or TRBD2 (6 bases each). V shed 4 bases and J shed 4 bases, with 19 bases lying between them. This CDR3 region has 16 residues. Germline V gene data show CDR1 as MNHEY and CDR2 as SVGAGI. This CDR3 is CASSFLQGGIGETQYF. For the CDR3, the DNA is TGTGCCAGCAGTTTCCTACAGGGCGGGATAGGAGAGACCCAGTACTTC.

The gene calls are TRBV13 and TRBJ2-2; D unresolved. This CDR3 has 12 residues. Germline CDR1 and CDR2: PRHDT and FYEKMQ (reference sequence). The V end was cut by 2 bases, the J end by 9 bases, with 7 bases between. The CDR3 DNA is TGTGCCAGCAGCTTAATAGACAGGGAGCTGTTTTTT. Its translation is CASSLIDRELFF.

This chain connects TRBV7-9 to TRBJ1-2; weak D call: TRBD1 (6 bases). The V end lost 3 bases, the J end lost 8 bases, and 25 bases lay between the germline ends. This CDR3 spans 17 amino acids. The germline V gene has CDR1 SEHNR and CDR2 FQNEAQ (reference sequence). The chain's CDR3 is CASSFVRAGKAGDGYTF. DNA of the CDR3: TGTGCCAGCAGCTTCGTAAGGGCGGGGAAGGCAGGGGACGGCTACACCTTC.

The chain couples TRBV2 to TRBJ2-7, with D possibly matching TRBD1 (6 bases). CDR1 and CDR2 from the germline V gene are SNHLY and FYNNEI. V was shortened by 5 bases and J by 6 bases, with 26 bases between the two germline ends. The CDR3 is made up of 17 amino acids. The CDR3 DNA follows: TGTGCCAGCAGTCTCAATCCCGTGGGGGCCTTACGGGGCGAGCAGTACTTC. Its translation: CASSLNPVGALRGEQYF.

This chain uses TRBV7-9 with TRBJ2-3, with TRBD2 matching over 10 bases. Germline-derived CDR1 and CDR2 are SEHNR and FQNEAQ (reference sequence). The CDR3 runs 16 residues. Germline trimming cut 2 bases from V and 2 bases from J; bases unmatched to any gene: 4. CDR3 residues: CASSLRTSGPTDTQYF. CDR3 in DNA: TGTGCCAGCAGCTTACGGACTAGCGGTCCCACAGATACGCAGTATTTT.

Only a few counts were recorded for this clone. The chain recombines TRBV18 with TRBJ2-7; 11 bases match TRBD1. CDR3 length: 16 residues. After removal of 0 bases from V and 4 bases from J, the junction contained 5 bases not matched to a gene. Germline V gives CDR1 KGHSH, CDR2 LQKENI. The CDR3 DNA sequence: TGTGCCAGCTCACCACCACGGGACAGGGGGAAGTACGAGCAGTACTTC. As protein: CASSPPRDRGKYEQYF.

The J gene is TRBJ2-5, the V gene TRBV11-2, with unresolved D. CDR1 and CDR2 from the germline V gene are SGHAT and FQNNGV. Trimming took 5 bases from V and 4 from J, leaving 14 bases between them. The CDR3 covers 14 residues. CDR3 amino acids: CASSPYEAAETQYF. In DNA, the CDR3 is TGTGCCAGCAGCCCCTATGAGGCGGCAGAGACCCAGTACTTC.

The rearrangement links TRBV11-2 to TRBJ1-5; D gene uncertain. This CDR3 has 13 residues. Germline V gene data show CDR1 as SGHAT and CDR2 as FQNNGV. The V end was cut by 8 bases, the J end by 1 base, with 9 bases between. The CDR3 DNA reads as TGTGCCAGCGTCAGGCGGAGCAATCAGCCCCAGCATTTT. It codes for CASVRRSNQPQHF.

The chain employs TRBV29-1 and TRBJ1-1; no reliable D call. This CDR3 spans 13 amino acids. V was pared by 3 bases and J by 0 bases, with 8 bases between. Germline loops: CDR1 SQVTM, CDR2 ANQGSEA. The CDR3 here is CSVDRPLNTEAFF. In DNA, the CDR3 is TGCAGCGTTGATCGGCCCTTGAACACTGAAGCTTTCTTT.

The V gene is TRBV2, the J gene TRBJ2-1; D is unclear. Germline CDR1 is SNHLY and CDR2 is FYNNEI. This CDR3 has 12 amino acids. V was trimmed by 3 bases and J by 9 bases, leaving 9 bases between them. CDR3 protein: CASSDVGTEQFF. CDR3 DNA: TGTGCCAGCAGTGACGTGGGAACTGAGCAGTTCTTC.

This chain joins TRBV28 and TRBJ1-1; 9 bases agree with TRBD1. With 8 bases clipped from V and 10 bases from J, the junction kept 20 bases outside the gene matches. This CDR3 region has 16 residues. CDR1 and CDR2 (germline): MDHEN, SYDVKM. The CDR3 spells CASPSHRGRPFRSAFF. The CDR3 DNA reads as TGTGCCAGCCCGAGCCACAGGGGGCGCCCGTTTAGGTCAGCTTTCTTT.

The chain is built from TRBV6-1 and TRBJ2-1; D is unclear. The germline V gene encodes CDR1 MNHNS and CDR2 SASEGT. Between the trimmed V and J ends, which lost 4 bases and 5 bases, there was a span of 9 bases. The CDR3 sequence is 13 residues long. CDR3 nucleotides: TGTGCCAGCAGTGTCCACACGGACAATGAGCAGTTCTTC. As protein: CASSVHTDNEQFF.

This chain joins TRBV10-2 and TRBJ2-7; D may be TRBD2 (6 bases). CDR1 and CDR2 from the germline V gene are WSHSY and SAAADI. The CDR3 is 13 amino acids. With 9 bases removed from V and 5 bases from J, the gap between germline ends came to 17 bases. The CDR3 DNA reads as TGCGCCAGTCATACGGGGGAGCTCCACGAGCAGTACTTC. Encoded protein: CASHTGELHEQYF.

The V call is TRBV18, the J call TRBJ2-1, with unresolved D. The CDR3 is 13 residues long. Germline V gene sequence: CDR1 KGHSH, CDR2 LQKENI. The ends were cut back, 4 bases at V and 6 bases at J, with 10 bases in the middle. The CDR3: CASSQPVTNEQFF. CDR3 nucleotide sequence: TGTGCCAGCTCACAACCGGTAACCAATGAGCAGTTCTTC. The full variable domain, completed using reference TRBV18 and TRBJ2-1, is NAGVMQNPRHLVRRRGQEARLRCSPMKGHSHVYWYRQLPEEGLKFMVYLQKENIIDESGMPKERFSAEFPKEGPSILRIQQVVRGDSAAYFCASSQPVTNEQFFGPGTRLTVL.

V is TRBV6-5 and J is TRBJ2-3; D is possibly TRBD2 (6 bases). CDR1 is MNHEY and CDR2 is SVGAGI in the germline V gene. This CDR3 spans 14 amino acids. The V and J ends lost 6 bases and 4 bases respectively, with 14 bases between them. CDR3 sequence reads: CASRDWGDADTQYF. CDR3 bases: TGTGCCAGCAGAGACTGGGGGGACGCAGATACGCAGTATTTT.

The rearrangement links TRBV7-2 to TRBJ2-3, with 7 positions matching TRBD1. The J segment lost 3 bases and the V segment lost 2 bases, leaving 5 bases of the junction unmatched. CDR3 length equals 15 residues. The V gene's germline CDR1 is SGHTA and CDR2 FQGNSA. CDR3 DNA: TGTGCCAGCAGCTTAACAGGGGTAGGGACAGATACGCAGTATTTT. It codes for CASSLTGVGTDTQYF.

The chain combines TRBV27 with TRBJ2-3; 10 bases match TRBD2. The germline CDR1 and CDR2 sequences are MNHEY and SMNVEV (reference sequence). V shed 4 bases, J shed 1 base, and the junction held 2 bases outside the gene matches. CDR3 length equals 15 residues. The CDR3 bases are TGTGCCAGCAGTTGGGGGACTAGCGGCACAGATACGCAGTATTTT. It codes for CASSWGTSGTDTQYF.